These 20 T cell receptor beta chains were sequenced from one sample in a study of blood T cell repertoires in COVID-19. Some clones are missing from TCRdb's copy, which holds only in-frame ones; the method was immunoSEQ multiplex PCR. The repertoire has about 86,000 clones, approximately 88% of them found once; the top ten carry roughly a third. The sequenced sample consisted of peripheral blood. The receptors were gathered from a woman aged 80 or over with active or convalescent COVID-19.

This chain joins TRBV21-1 and TRBJ2-5; the table's D gene call, TRBD2, was not cross checked with the DNA. TRBV21-1 is termed a pseudogene. The CDR3 contains 22 residues. CDR3 DNA sequence: TGTGCCAGCAGCAAACCCCCCGGAGCCGAAGGGACGCCACCTAAAGCGGGCGAGACCCAGTACTTC. Translating it yields CASSKPPGAEGTPPKAGETQYF.

The rearrangement links TRBV27 to TRBJ2-1, with TRBD2 matching over 12 bases. Germline assignment: CDR1 MNHEY and CDR2 SMNVEV (reference sequence). The CDR3 runs to 16 residues. V dropped 6 bases and J dropped 6; count of bases not matched to a gene: 9. The CDR3 is CASSYLTSGGTNEQFF. The CDR3 DNA follows: TGTGCCAGCAGCTACCTAACTAGCGGGGGGACCAATGAGCAGTTCTTC.

The chain couples TRBV30 to TRBJ2-7; D gene ambiguous. There are 11 residues in the CDR3. Trimming removed 2 bases at V and 2 bases at J, with 4 bases between. Germline CDR1 and CDR2: GTSNPN and SVGIG (reference sequence). DNA for the CDR3: TGTGCCTGGAGTACAGCCTACGAGCAGTACTTC. This codes for CAWSTAYEQYF.

This clone was seen only once. J is TRBJ1-5 and V is TRBV27, with 7 bases that match TRBD1. The V and J ends lost 5 bases and 0 bases, in that order; junction bases with no gene match: 10. The CDR3 consists of 17 residues. Germline CDR1 and CDR2: MNHEY and SMNVEV (reference sequence). CDR3 in DNA: TGTGCCAGCAGTCCCATAGGACAGGCACGTAGCAATCAGCCCCAGCATTTT. As protein: CASSPIGQARSNQPQHF.

This chain connects TRBV19 to TRBJ1-4; D remains ambiguous. The germline V gene encodes CDR1 LNHDA and CDR2 SQIVND (reference sequence). Between the trimmed V and J ends, which lost 2 bases and 8 bases, there was a span of 12 bases. The CDR3 sequence is 14 residues long. This chain's CDR3 is CASSIFTAQEKLFF. In DNA form, the CDR3 reads TGTGCCAGTAGTATATTCACAGCTCAGGAAAAACTGTTTTTT.

This clone was seen a few times. The rearrangement joins TRBV30 to TRBJ1-1, with a weak D call TRBD1 (6 bases). Per germline, CDR1 GTSNPN and CDR2 SVGIG (reference sequence). V gave up 5 bases and J gave up 1 base, with 11 bases separating them. The CDR3 length is 13 residues. CDR3 nucleotide sequence: TGTGCCTGGGTAAACAGGGAGAACACTGAAGCTTTCTTT. Residues: CAWVNRENTEAFF.

This chain connects TRBV10-3 to TRBJ1-5; 7 positions agree with TRBD1. Germline values: CDR1 ENHRY, CDR2 SYGVKD. The CDR3 has 14 amino acids. J gave up 5 bases and V 4 bases, and 5 bases lay outside the gene matches. CDR3 residues: CAISVAGGDQPQHF. In nucleotides, the CDR3 is TGTGCCATCAGTGTCGCAGGGGGAGATCAGCCCCAGCATTTT.

A single count supports this clone. The chain employs TRBV28 and TRBJ1-5; TRBD1 matches 7 bases. Trimming removed 2 bases from V and 1 base from J; junction bases left unmatched: 5. CDR1 MDHEN and CDR2 SYDVKM come from the germline V gene. This CDR3 region has 16 residues. CDR3 DNA: TGTGCCAGCAGTTTAACGGGACAGTTAAGCAATCAGCCCCAGCATTTT. It translates to CASSLTGQLSNQPQHF.

The chain uses TRBV10-3 and TRBJ2-5, with D maybe TRBD2 (6 bases). The CDR3 sequence is 17 residues long. The ends were cut back, 4 bases at V and 2 bases at J, with 20 bases in the middle. The V gene's germline CDR1 is ENHRY and CDR2 SYGVKD. CDR3 amino acids: CAISAGTQNEIQETQYF. The CDR3 DNA reads TGTGCCATCAGTGCTGGGACTCAAAACGAGATACAAGAGACCCAGTACTTC.

This chain links TRBV9 with TRBJ1-1; possibly TRBD1 for D (6 bases). Germline V gene data show CDR1 as SGDLS and CDR2 as YYNGEE. Trimming pared 5 bases from V and 2 bases from J, leaving 10 bases between. This CDR3 region has 13 residues. The CDR3 DNA reads as TGTGCCAGCAGTAAGGACAGAAACACTGAAGCTTTCTTT. As protein: CASSKDRNTEAFF. Together with reference TRBV9 and TRBJ1-1, the CDR3 gives the full variable domain: DSGVTQTPKHLITATGQRVTLRCSPRSGDLSVYWYQQSLDQGLQFLIQYYNGEERAKGNILERFSAQQFPDLHSELNLSSLELGDSALYFCASSKDRNTEAFFGQGTRLTVV.

This rearrangement joins TRBV27 to TRBJ2-2; TRBD1 agrees at 12 bases. J lost 6 bases, V lost 6 bases, and 8 bases had no gene match. The CDR3 has 16 amino acids. Germline assignment: CDR1 MNHEY and CDR2 SMNVEV (reference sequence). CDR3: CASSSPGQGAAGELFF. The CDR3 DNA sequence: TGTGCCAGCAGCTCCCCGGGACAGGGGGCTGCCGGGGAGCTGTTTTTT.

This chain joins TRBV5-1 and TRBJ1-2; TRBD1 matches 7 bases. The ends lost 4 bases at V and 5 bases at J; junction bases unmatched: 8. Germline loops: CDR1 SGHRS, CDR2 YFSETQ. The length of the CDR3 is 14 residues. In DNA form, the CDR3 reads TGCGCCAGCAGCCCCGGGACAGAAGTATATGGCTACACCTTC. It encodes CASSPGTEVYGYTF.

This chain uses TRBV2 with TRBJ2-2; D is unresolved. CDR3 length equals 14 residues. Germline V gene lookup returns CDR1 SNHLY and CDR2 FYNNEI. V was clipped by 6 bases and J by 0 bases, with 8 bases between them. The CDR3 protein is CASRLQTNTGELFF. In DNA form, the CDR3 reads TGTGCCAGCAGGTTACAGACGAACACCGGGGAGCTGTTTTTT.

In nucleotides, the CDR3 is TGTGCCAGCAGTAGAGTAGCGGGGGGTACAGATACGCAGTATTTT. It specifies CASSRVAGGTDTQYF. The rearrangement links TRBV6-5 to TRBJ2-3; the match to TRBD2 covers 10 bases. Trimming removed 5 bases from V and 3 bases from J; junction bases left unmatched: 5. The V gene's germline CDR1 is MNHEY and CDR2 SVGAGI. The CDR3 contains 15 residues.

This chain joins TRBV9 and TRBJ1-1; D call uncertain. V lost 0 bases and J 1 base, leaving 4 bases between the germline ends. Germline CDR1 SGDLS, CDR2 YYNGEE. The CDR3 spans 13 residues. The CDR3 DNA is TGTGCCAGCAGCGTAGCATCGAACACTGAAGCTTTCTTT. Amino acid sequence: CASSVASNTEAFF.

The chain joins TRBV5-1 to TRBJ2-1, with 7 bases fitting TRBD1. With V trimmed by 4 bases and J by 2 bases, 3 bases remained unmatched. The CDR3 has 14 residues. The V gene's germline CDR1 is SGHRS and CDR2 YFSETQ. CDR3 coding DNA: TGCGCCAGCAGCGCCGGGACAGCCTACAATGAGCAGTTCTTC. This codes for CASSAGTAYNEQFF.

This chain joins TRBV5-1 and TRBJ1-2; tentative D call: TRBD1 (5 bases). The CDR3 sequence is 13 residues long. With 0 bases removed from V and 6 bases from J, the gap between germline ends came to 9 bases. Germline-derived CDR1 and CDR2 are SGHRS and YFSETQ. CDR3 sequence: CASSLAAGNGYTF. The CDR3 region has the DNA TGCGCCAGCAGCTTGGCGGCAGGGAATGGCTACACCTTC.

J is TRBJ2-3 and V is TRBV5-1, with TRBD2 as a possible D gene (6 bases). This CDR3 contains 14 residues. V gave up 7 bases and J gave up 6 bases, with 18 bases separating them. Looked up from germline, CDR1 is SGHRS and CDR2 is YFSETQ. The CDR3: CASAPSVGIDTQYF. In DNA form, the CDR3 reads TGCGCCAGCGCACCTAGCGTTGGGATTGATACGCAGTATTTT.

This clone was recorded once. The chain recombines TRBV18 with TRBJ2-3; 10 bases align to TRBD1. The CDR3 totals 15 residues. The germline V gene has CDR1 KGHSH and CDR2 LQKENI. Losses at the gene ends were 4 bases for V and 3 bases for J; bases not matched to a gene: 4. The CDR3 region is CASSQGQGGTDTQYF. The CDR3 nucleotides read TGTGCCAGCTCACAAGGACAGGGGGGGACAGATACGCAGTATTTT.

This clone is a singleton in its sample. The chain combines TRBV3-1 (or the pseudogene TRBV3-2) with TRBJ2-1; the match to TRBD2 covers 12 bases. Trimming at V came to 4 bases and at J to 6 bases, leaving 4 bases not matched to a gene. Germline lookup yields CDR1 LGHDT and CDR2 YNNKEL (reference sequence). The CDR3 loop spans 15 amino acids. Here the CDR3 DNA reads TGTGCCAGCAGCCCGAGGACTAGCGGGGTCAATGAGCAGTTCTTC. This gives the protein CASSPRTSGVNEQFF.